This T cell receptor beta chain was recorded in a study of T cell responses to AZD1222 COVID-19 vaccine. Study results and caveats: Spike-specific TCRs gained breadth and depth after people received two AZD1222 doses.

Remarks on this clone: As yet, its antigen is unknown.

Only in-frame clones appear in the TCRdb table, and some are missing; sequencing was by immunoSEQ multiplex PCR. The sample holds about 100,000 clones, 75% to 95% seen once. This sequence was found in an adult in good health. The sample consisted of peripheral blood, taken on day 0 of AZD1222 vaccination.

The CDR3 is CASSPPLGQGAKGPDGYTF. In nucleotides, the CDR3 is TGTGCCAGCAGTCCACCCCTGGGACAGGGGGCGAAGGGTCCGGATGGCTACACCTTC. The chain has TRBV2 and TRBJ1-2; the match to TRBD1 covers 12 bases. Germline V gene lookup returns CDR1 SNHLY and CDR2 FYNNEI. The CDR3 is made up of 19 amino acids. Trimming took 5 bases from V and 6 from J; bases not matched to a gene: 19. The whole variable domain, remainder taken from reference TRBV2 and TRBJ1-2, is EPEVTQTPSHQVTQMGQEVILRCVPISNHLYFYWYRQILGQKVEFLVSFYNNEISEKSEIFDDQFSVERPDGSNFTLKIRSTKLEDSAMYFCASSPPLGQGAKGPDGYTFGSGTRLTVV.